The 3 T cell receptor beta chains below were found in one sample sequenced in a study of T cell repertoires and HLA-DP antigens. These TCRs are of unknown antigen specificity. The assay was immunoSEQ multiplex PCR, and TCRdb's table has in-frame clones only and misses some. The sample carries about 89,000 clones, 86% recorded once. Specimen: CD4+ T cells from PBMCs. The receptors were sampled from a man aged 45-65 years in good health and CMV-seronegative.

Remarks on this clone: Other DNA sequences in the same sample also yield this CDR3. This chain links TRBV18 with TRBJ1-1; D remains unclear. The CDR3 is made up of 12 amino acids. The germline V gene has CDR1 KGHSH and CDR2 LQKENI. Trimming stripped 3 bases from V and 1 base from J, with 3 bases between. The CDR3 nucleotides read TGTGCCAGCTCACCTCAGAACACTGAAGCTTTCTTT. Amino acids: CASSPQNTEAFF.

The genes are TRBV28 and TRBJ1-1; D is uncertain. Germline lookup yields CDR1 MDHEN and CDR2 SYDVKM. The CDR3 is 11 residues long. V was shortened by 6 bases and J by 2 bases, with 4 bases between the two germline ends. CDR3 sequence: CASSSNTEAFF. The CDR3 coding sequence is TGTGCCAGCAGCAGCAACACTGAAGCTTTCTTT. The full variable domain, rest sourced from reference TRBV28 and TRBJ1-1, is DVKVTQSSRYLVKRTGEKVFLECVQDMDHENMFWYRQDPGLGLRLIYFSYDVKMKEKGDIPEGYSVSREKKERFSLILESASTNQTSMYLCASSSNTEAFFGQGTRLTVV.

V gene TRBV5-4 combines with J gene TRBJ1-1, with a possible D match to TRBD1 (5 bases). This CDR3 is 15 amino acids long. V lost 3 bases and J 0 bases, leaving 12 bases between the germline ends. Germline lookup yields CDR1 SGHNT and CDR2 YYREEE (reference sequence). CDR3 region: CASSSGGHLNTEAFF. The CDR3 DNA reads TGTGCCAGCAGCTCCGGCGGACACCTGAACACTGAAGCTTTCTTT.